The text below deals with one T cell receptor (beta chain). The antigen this receptor binds is unknown. Base qualities are not provided; no much larger clone lies one nucleotide away. This entry is derived from a study of T-cell memory formation after mild COVID-19 (dated by TCRdb to the early 2020s). For the wider study: TCR sequence clusters from the two donors were largely donor specific. T-cell clones expanding and contracting after mild COVID-19 in a couple of donors were tracked by longitudinal TCRalpha and TCRbeta repertoire sequencing. The cohort was made up of two young adult volunteers, one female and one male, who were previously healthy.

The germline ends are 12 bases apart after V is trimmed by 0 bases and J by 4 bases. The CDR3 runs 15 residues from the cysteine to the phenylalanine. Of all the DNA, just the CDR3 is kept, 45 bases in frame from base 1. CDR1 and CDR2 are read off the germline V gene (reference sequence) as LGHDT and YNNKEL. TCRdb names Illumina NovaSeq 6000 as the instrument used. TCRalpha and TCRbeta cDNA libraries were built by 5'RACE with constant-segment primers, adding sample barcodes and unique molecular identifiers. RNA was extracted from every sample with Trizol reagent. Libraries were amplified in two PCR steps, with a second sample barcode and Illumina TruSeq adapters added in the second step. Libraries were sequenced on an Illumina NovaSeq with 2 x 150 bp paired-end reads. Per the authors' processing: With migec v1.2.7, reads were demultiplexed and then collapsed into UMI-guided consensus sequences. Using mixcr v2.1.11, UMI consensuses were aligned to TRA and TRB V and J templates and then assembled into clonotypes. A clonotype was counted as expanded or contracted only when both edgeR and NoisET called the clonotype significant, with the noise models trained on biological replicates. For edgeR calls, the cutoffs were a false discovery rate-adjusted p below 0.01 and a log2 fold-change threshold of 1. PCA with hierarchical clustering of max-normalized trajectories of the 1000 most abundant clonotypes was used as exploratory dynamics analysis. Separately sequenced CD4+ and CD8+ repertoires were used to assign a CD4 or CD8 phenotype to each responding clone. TCRdb redid the processing of the public reads, applying fastp at Q25 and MiXCR, and retained in-frame beta chains. Rows matching on CDR3 protein sequence are summarized as one entry with the most common DNA and genes. V and J calls and clone size were set by TCRdb, not the authors. In this sample the table shows roughly 450,000 distinct CDR3 sequences, around a sixth of which occur a single time. The ten largest clonotypes hold 12% of the sample.

General findings and caveats noted by the study authors: Clones contracting from day 15 to 85 had balanced CD4/CD8 phenotypes, while a second wave expanding from day 15 to 37 was biased towards CD4+. Contracting CD4+ clones appeared mostly in the CM and EM memory subsets, whereas CD8+ clones were enriched in EMRA. SARS-CoV-2 specificity was not confirmed for the second-wave clones peaking on day 37. Some responding clones were detected in pre-infection memory, which suggested that pre-existing cross-reactive memory T cells had joined the SARS-CoV-2 response. Only a couple of mild cases were covered in the study, and larger cohorts including severe cases with pre-infection samples were considered necessary.

Ficoll-Paque density gradient centrifugation was the method used to isolate PBMCs. The chain employs TRBV3-1 and TRBJ1-2; D gene: possibly TRBD1, on 6 matching bases. This TCR derives from an adult woman who had mild COVID-19 (a few samples of this study predate the infection). The sample titles of this study are shuffled in the database, so cell type and time point are left out; the donor was told from shared clones. What was sequenced was PBMCs or a T cell subset sorted from them (not recorded which). The CDR3 region reads CASSQDLGAGYGYTF. The nucleotide sequence is TGTGCCAGCAGCCAAGATTTGGGGGCTGGCTATGGCTACACCTTC.